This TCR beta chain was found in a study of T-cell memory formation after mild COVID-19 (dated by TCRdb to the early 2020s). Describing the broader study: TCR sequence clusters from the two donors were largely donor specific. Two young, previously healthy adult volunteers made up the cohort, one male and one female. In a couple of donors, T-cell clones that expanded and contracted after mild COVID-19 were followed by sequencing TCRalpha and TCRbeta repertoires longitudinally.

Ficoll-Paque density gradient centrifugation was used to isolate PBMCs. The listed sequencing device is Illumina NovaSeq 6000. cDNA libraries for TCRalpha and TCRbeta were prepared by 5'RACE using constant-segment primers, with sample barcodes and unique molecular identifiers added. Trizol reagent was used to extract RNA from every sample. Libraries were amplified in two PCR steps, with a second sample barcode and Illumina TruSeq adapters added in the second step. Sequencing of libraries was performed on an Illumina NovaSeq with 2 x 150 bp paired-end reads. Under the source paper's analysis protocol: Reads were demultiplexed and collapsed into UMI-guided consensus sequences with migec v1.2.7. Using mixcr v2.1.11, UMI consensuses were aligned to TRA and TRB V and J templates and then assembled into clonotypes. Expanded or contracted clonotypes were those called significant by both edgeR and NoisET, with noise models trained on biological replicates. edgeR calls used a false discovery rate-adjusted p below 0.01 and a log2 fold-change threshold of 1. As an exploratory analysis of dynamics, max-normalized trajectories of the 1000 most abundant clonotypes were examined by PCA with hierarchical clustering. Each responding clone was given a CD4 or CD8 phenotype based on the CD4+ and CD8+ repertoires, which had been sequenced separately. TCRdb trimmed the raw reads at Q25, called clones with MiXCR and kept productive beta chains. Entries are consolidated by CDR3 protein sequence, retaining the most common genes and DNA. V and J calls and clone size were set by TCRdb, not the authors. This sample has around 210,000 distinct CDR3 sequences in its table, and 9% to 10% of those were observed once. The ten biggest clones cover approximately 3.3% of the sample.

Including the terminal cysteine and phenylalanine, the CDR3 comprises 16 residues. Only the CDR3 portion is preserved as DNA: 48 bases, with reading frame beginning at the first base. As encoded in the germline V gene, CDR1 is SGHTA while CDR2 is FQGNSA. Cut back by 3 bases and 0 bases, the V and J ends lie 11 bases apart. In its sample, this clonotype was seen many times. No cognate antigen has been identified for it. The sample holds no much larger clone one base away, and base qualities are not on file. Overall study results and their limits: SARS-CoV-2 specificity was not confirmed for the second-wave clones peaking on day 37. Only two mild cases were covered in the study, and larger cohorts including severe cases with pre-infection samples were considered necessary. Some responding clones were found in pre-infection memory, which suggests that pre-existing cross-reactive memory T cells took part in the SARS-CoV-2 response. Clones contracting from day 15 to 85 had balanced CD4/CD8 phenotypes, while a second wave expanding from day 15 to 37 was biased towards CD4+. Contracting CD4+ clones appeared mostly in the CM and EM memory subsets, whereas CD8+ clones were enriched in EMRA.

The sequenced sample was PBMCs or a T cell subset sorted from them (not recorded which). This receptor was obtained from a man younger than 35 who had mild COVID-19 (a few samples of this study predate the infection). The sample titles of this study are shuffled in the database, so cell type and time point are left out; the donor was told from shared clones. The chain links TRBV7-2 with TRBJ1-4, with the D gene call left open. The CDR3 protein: CASSLNRPATNEKLFF. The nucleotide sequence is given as TGTGCCAGCAGCTTGAACAGACCAGCAACTAATGAAAAACTGTTTTTT. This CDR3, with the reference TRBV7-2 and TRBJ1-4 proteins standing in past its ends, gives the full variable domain GAGVSQSPSNKVTEKGKDVELRCDPISGHTALYWYRQSLGQGLEFLIYFQGNSAPDKSGLPSDRFSAERTGGSVSTLTIQRTQQEDSAVYLCASSLNRPATNEKLFFGSGTQLSVL.